Sequencing of this T cell receptor (beta chain) was carried out in a study of early T cells in non-severe SARS-CoV-2 infection. This clonotype was seen more than once but under ten times. TCRdb re-derived calls from the 5' RACE reads in MiXCR, one entry per CDR3 protein. The repertoire includes about 29,000 distinct CDR3 sequences, roughly 4.5% of them detected once, and under 6.5% sits in the top ten. V was clipped by 3 bases and J by 7 bases; unmatched bases: 3. This CDR3 is 12 amino acids long. This receptor was taken from an adult who was a healthcare worker with PCR-confirmed SARS-CoV-2 infection or an uninfected control (not recorded which). V and J are TRBV12-3 or TRBV12-4 and TRBJ2-7; 7 bases align to TRBD2. The sample was whole blood. As DNA, the CDR3 is TGTGCCAGCAGTTTCTGGGGGGGGGAGCAGTACTTC. Its protein is CASSFWGGEQYF.